The clone carrying this T cell receptor (beta chain) was found many times. Its antigen is not known. This record comes from a study of CD8+CD57+ T cells in acquired aplastic anemia. Across the study: Sorted CD4+ and CD8+ cell DNA averaged 3.2 ug.

Individuals selected for sequencing had exhibited CD8+CD57+ cell expansion on flow cytometry. TCR beta VDJ combinations and CDR3 sequences were profiled from genomic DNA. TCRdb fed the reads into MiXCR, producing one record per CDR3 protein. Of under 350,000 distinct CDR3 sequences listed, roughly 59% are singletons. Study outcomes and limitations: Over 25 shared CD8+ CDR3s appeared highly expressed within patients' immunodominant clones. CD8+ Simpson's diversity did not differ significantly between patients and controls.

Germline V CDR1 and CDR2: WNHNN, SYGVQD (reference sequence). V was clipped by 5 bases and J by 2 bases, with 10 bases between them. The CDR3 extends over 14 amino acids. This chain connects TRBV10-1 to TRBJ2-1, with D possibly being TRBD2 (6 bases). The sample taken for sequencing was sorted CD4+, CD8+, or CD8+CD57+ T cells (not recorded which) from PBMCs. The clonotype originates from a human donor with aplastic anemia. The CDR3: CASSTSSTYNEQFF. As DNA, the CDR3 is TGCGCCAGCAGTACTAGCAGCACCTACAATGAGCAGTTCTTC.